These 24 T cell receptor beta chains came from one sample sequenced in a study of T cell responses to AZD1222 COVID-19 vaccine. The table came from immunoSEQ multiplex PCR; TCRdb's copy has only in-frame clones and leaves some out. The sample has some 60,000 clones; over 60% are singletons. The starting material was peripheral blood, obtained 28 days after the second AZD1222 dose. Receptors originate from an adult who received the AZD1222 COVID-19 vaccine.

The genes are TRBV28 and TRBJ2-2, with 7 bases fitting TRBD2. The CDR3 is made up of 17 amino acids. J lost 0 bases, V lost 5 bases, and 9 bases had no gene match. Germline values: CDR1 MDHEN, CDR2 SYDVKM. CDR3: CASSTPPGLPNTGELFF. For the CDR3, the DNA is TGTGCCAGCAGTACTCCACCGGGACTACCGAACACCGGGGAGCTGTTTTTT. The full variable domain, its missing parts supplied by reference TRBV28 and TRBJ2-2, is DVKVTQSSRYLVKRTGEKVFLECVQDMDHENMFWYRQDPGLGLRLIYFSYDVKMKEKGDIPEGYSVSREKKERFSLILESASTNQTSMYLCASSTPPGLPNTGELFFGEGSRLTVL.

The J gene is TRBJ1-5, the V gene TRBV24-1; D is unresolved. The V end was cut by 7 bases, the J end by 0 bases, with 12 bases between. Looked up from germline, CDR1 is KGHDR and CDR2 is SFDVKD. CDR3 length equals 15 residues. The CDR3 DNA reads as TGTGCCACCAGGACTAGTATCTATAGCAATCAGCCCCAGCATTTT. Its protein product is CATRTSIYSNQPQHF.

The V gene is TRBV7-9, the J gene TRBJ2-5; 9 nucleotides match TRBD1. The V segment lost 5 bases and the J segment 3 bases; nucleotides outside the gene matches: 4. The CDR3 length is 14 residues. CDR1 and CDR2 from the germline V gene are SEHNR and FQNEAQ (reference sequence). The DNA for the CDR3 is TGTGCCAGCAGCCAGGGACAGGGTGAAGAGACCCAGTACTTC. This codes for CASSQGQGEETQYF. Drawing the rest from reference TRBV7-9 and TRBJ2-5, the complete variable domain is DTGVSQNPRHKITKRGQNVTFRCDPISEHNRLYWYRQTLGQGPEFLTYFQNEAQLEKSRLLSDRFSAERPKGSFSTLEIQRTEQGDSAMYLCASSQGQGEETQYFGPGTRLLVL.

The rearrangement joins TRBV5-8 to TRBJ1-5, with D possibly TRBD1 on 6 matching bases. The V gene's germline CDR1 is SGHTS and CDR2 YDEGEE. The CDR3 extends over 16 amino acids. V was cut by 1 base and J by 2 bases, with 13 bases left in between. CDR3 loop: CASSLSRGLGNQPQHF. The DNA for the CDR3 is TGTGCCAGCAGCTTGTCCAGGGGTTTGGGCAATCAGCCCCAGCATTTT.

V usage is TRBV28 and J usage is TRBJ1-5; tentatively, D is TRBD1 (6 bases). V gave up 6 bases and J gave up 2 bases, with 14 bases separating them. Germline CDR1 MDHEN, CDR2 SYDVKM. CDR3 length equals 15 residues. CDR3 amino acids: CASSWGGGGNQPQHF. For the CDR3, the DNA is TGTGCCAGCAGCTGGGGAGGGGGAGGCAATCAGCCCCAGCATTTT.

The chain is built from TRBV6-5 and TRBJ1-2; tentatively, D is TRBD1 (5 bases). The CDR3 is made up of 15 amino acids. Per the germline V gene, CDR1 is MNHEY and CDR2 is SVGAGI. The V gene lost 2 bases and the J gene lost 4 bases, with 14 bases spanning the gap. The CDR3 loop reads CASSYAGYRSYGYTF. In DNA, the CDR3 is TGTGCCAGCAGTTACGCAGGGTATCGGAGCTATGGCTACACCTTC.

The rearrangement links TRBV7-2 to TRBJ1-2; the match to TRBD1 covers 9 bases. In germline, CDR1 is SGHTA, CDR2 FQGNSA. The CDR3 sequence is 13 residues long. Trimming at V came to 5 bases and at J to 9 bases, leaving 7 bases not matched to a gene. CDR3 sequence reads: CASSQTGGSSYTF. The CDR3 nucleotides are TGTGCCAGCAGCCAGACAGGGGGTAGTAGCTACACCTTC.

This clone is a singleton in its sample. This chain uses TRBV7-2 with TRBJ1-3, with unresolved D. Trimming shortened V by 2 bases and J by 0 bases, and 11 bases separated the two germline ends. Per germline, CDR1 SGHTA and CDR2 FQGNSA. The CDR3 spans 16 residues. DNA for the CDR3: TGTGCCAGCAGCTTACGTAGCTGGGGCTCTGGAAACACCATATATTTT. This encodes CASSLRSWGSGNTIYF.

The chain has TRBV18 and TRBJ2-7, with 15 positions matching TRBD2. The CDR3 is 16 residues long. CDR1 is KGHSH and CDR2 is LQKENI in the germline V gene. V was clipped by 2 bases and J by 5 bases; unmatched bases: 4. The CDR3 reads CASSPLGLAGGDEQYF. CDR3 DNA sequence: TGTGCCAGCTCACCATTGGGACTAGCGGGGGGTGACGAGCAGTACTTC.

This clone has only one observation. The V call is TRBV7-3, the J call TRBJ1-2; D is ambiguous. Between the trimmed V and J ends, which lost 5 bases and 13 bases, there was a span of 17 bases. The CDR3 length is 12 residues. Germline loops: CDR1 SGHTA, CDR2 FQGTGA. In DNA, the CDR3 is TGTGCCAGCAGCCCCCCCAGCGAGGTTTTCACCTTC. Translated: CASSPPSEVFTF.

Concerning this clone: Other DNA sequences in the same sample also yield this CDR3. The genes are TRBV5-1 and TRBJ2-3; D is unresolved. Germline V gene sequence: CDR1 SGHRS, CDR2 YFSETQ. Trimming took 0 bases from V and 1 from J, leaving 3 bases between them. The CDR3 covers 13 residues. In DNA, the CDR3 is TGCGCCAGCAGCTTGGGGGGCACAGATACGCAGTATTTT. This translates into CASSLGGTDTQYF. Full variable domain (remainder filled in from reference TRBV5-1 and TRBJ2-3): KAGVTQTPRYLIKTRGQQVTLSCSPISGHRSVSWYQQTPGQGLQFLFEYFSETQRNKGNFPGRFSGRQFSNSRSEMNVSTLELGDSALYLCASSLGGTDTQYFGPGTRLTVL.

This rearrangement joins TRBV18 to TRBJ2-2, with 8 nucleotides matching TRBD1. Trimming cost V 0 bases and J 2 bases; bases outside gene matches: 2. This CDR3 has 16 amino acids. Per germline, CDR1 KGHSH and CDR2 LQKENI. CDR3 DNA: TGTGCCAGCTCACCACCCACAGGGGGAAACACCGGGGAGCTGTTTTTT. Its protein product is CASSPPTGGNTGELFF.

The rearrangement joins TRBV4-3 to TRBJ2-7; the match to TRBD1 covers 8 bases. Trimming removed 1 base from V and 2 bases from J; junction bases left unmatched: 4. CDR3 length equals 15 residues. Germline loops: CDR1 LGHNA, CDR2 YSLEER. The CDR3 sequence is CASSQGTGIPYEQYF. The CDR3 DNA sequence: TGCGCCAGCAGCCAAGGGACAGGGATACCCTACGAGCAGTACTTC.

This rearrangement joins TRBV19 to TRBJ1-1; D is unclear. CDR3 length: 13 residues. The ends were cut back, 2 bases at V and 5 bases at J, with 9 bases in the middle. The V gene's germline CDR1 is LNHDA and CDR2 SQIVND (reference sequence). The CDR3 reads CASSITMGTEAFF. For the CDR3, the DNA is TGTGCCAGTAGTATAACCATGGGGACTGAAGCTTTCTTT.

The chain recombines TRBV10-3 with TRBJ1-5; D is perhaps TRBD1 (6 bases). Trimming took 4 bases from V and 4 from J, leaving 11 bases between them. This CDR3 region has 14 residues. Germline CDR1 ENHRY, CDR2 SYGVKD. The CDR3 coding sequence is TGTGCCATCAGTGGGTCCAGGGGAAATCAGCCCCAGCATTTT. It translates to CAISGSRGNQPQHF.

CDR3 region: CASSQAKGRGGNSPLHF. CDR3 nucleotides: TGTGCCAGCAGCCAGGCTAAAGGGCGAGGGGGAAATTCACCCCTCCACTTT. This sequence joins TRBV3-1 (or the pseudogene TRBV3-2) and TRBJ1-6; possibly TRBD1 for D (6 bases). Germline-derived CDR1 and CDR2 are LGHDT and YNNKEL (reference sequence). The CDR3 is 17 amino acids. Trimming left V 3 bases short and J 7 bases short, with 19 bases between.

The CDR3 loop reads CSVEVSPQETQYF. The CDR3 nucleotides read TGCAGCGTTGAGGTCAGCCCCCAAGAGACCCAGTACTTC. This rearrangement joins TRBV29-1 to TRBJ2-5; D is uncertain. The CDR3 sequence is 13 residues long. Germline-derived CDR1 and CDR2 are SQVTM and ANQGSEA. The V end was cut by 3 bases, the J end by 1 base, with 9 bases between.

The J gene is TRBJ2-2, the V gene TRBV5-5, with D possibly called TRBD1 or TRBD2 (5 bases each). V lost 0 bases to trimming and J lost 5 bases, with 11 bases between them. Germline CDR1 reads SGHKS; CDR2 reads YYEKEE (reference sequence). The CDR3 totals 15 residues. The CDR3 region has the DNA TGTGCCAGCAGCTTGGATTGGGGGTCAACCGGGGAGCTGTTTTTT. It codes for CASSLDWGSTGELFF. Full variable domain (rest looked up from reference TRBV5-5 and TRBJ2-2): DAGVTQSPTHLIKTRGQQVTLRCSPISGHKSVSWYQQVLGQGPQFIFQYYEKEERGRGNFPDRFSARQFPNYSSELNVNALLLGDSALYLCASSLDWGSTGELFFGEGSRLTVL.

CDR3 region: CASSLAGTGGADTQYF. The CDR3 coding sequence is TGTGCCAGCAGCTTGGCCGGGACAGGGGGGGCAGATACGCAGTATTTT. This chain connects TRBV5-5 to TRBJ2-3; 11 nucleotides line up with TRBD1. After removal of 0 bases from V and 4 bases from J, the junction contained 4 bases not matched to a gene. The CDR3 sequence is 16 residues long. Germline loops: CDR1 SGHKS, CDR2 YYEKEE (reference sequence).

This clone turned up a few times. V usage is TRBV2 and J usage is TRBJ1-3; a possible D gene is TRBD1 (6 bases). CDR1 is SNHLY, CDR2 FYNNEI, per germline. V lost 6 bases and J 0 bases, leaving 12 bases between the germline ends. The CDR3 extends over 15 amino acids. Here the CDR3 DNA reads TGTGCCAGCAGCAGGACAGCTGACTCTGGAAACACCATATATTTT. Its translation: CASSRTADSGNTIYF.

This chain joins TRBV2 and TRBJ1-2, with D unresolved. There are 13 residues in the CDR3. V gave up 6 bases and J gave up 6 bases, with 14 bases separating them. Germline values: CDR1 SNHLY, CDR2 FYNNEI. CDR3 nucleotides: TGTGCCAGCAGCCCAAGTACAGCAGATGGCTACACCTTC. Protein product: CASSPSTADGYTF.

The CDR3 sequence: CASSLREMSTEAFF. CDR3 DNA sequence: TGTGCCAGCAGCTTAAGGGAGATGAGTACTGAAGCTTTCTTT. The chain employs TRBV7-2 and TRBJ1-1; no clear D. This CDR3 is 14 amino acids long. Trimming pared 2 bases from V and 5 bases from J, leaving 12 bases between. CDR1 is SGHTA, CDR2 FQGNSA, per germline.

This rearrangement joins TRBV29-1 to TRBJ1-5; D may be TRBD1 (6 bases). The germline V gene has CDR1 SQVTM and CDR2 ANQGSEA. Deletions cut 6 bases from V and 0 bases from J, with 9 bases between. CDR3 length equals 13 residues. The CDR3 sequence is CSVVQGSNQPQHF. CDR3 bases: TGCAGCGTGGTACAGGGTAGCAATCAGCCCCAGCATTTT.

The V gene is TRBV28, the J gene TRBJ1-3; D is uncertain. Trimming shortened V by 4 bases and J by 9 bases, and 7 bases separated the two germline ends. The CDR3 sequence is 11 residues long. Germline CDR1 MDHEN, CDR2 SYDVKM. The CDR3 is CASSSPSTIYF. DNA for the CDR3: TGTGCCAGCAGTTCCCCGAGCACCATATATTTT.